This T cell receptor beta chain came from a study of control samples from healthy donors and cancer patients. The germline V and J ends were trimmed by 1 base and 7 bases, with 26 bases remaining between them. This CDR3 contains 18 residues. Germline assignment: CDR1 SGHNT and CDR2 YYREEE (reference sequence). This table comes from immunoSEQ multiplex PCR, and its TCRdb copy is limited to in-frame clones, with some not included. The sample includes more than 70,000 clones, 91% of them seen just once. This chain connects TRBV5-4 to TRBJ1-2, with D perhaps TRBD1 (5 bases). This sequence originates from a woman aged 25 to 45 in good health. Sample: blood. CDR3 nucleotides: TGTGCCAGCAGCTTGTCCCCAATAACGGGGGAAAGCGGTGGTGGCTACACCTTC. Translation: CASSLSPITGESGGGYTF.